The source of this T cell receptor beta chain is a study of radiation and T cells in renal cell carcinoma. The wider study: Nephrectomy followed 15 Gy stereotactic body radiation by 4 weeks. Findings and limits, study-wide: From baseline, blood top tumor clonotypes peaked at 2 weeks post-radiation.

The time point here: blood 2 weeks post-SBRT. Treatment in this sample: 15 Gy SBRT to primary tumor, nephrectomy 4 weeks later. This renal cell carcinoma was of the clear cell type. Data came from immunoSEQ multiplex PCR; TCRdb stores just in-frame clones and leaves some out. The sample comprises some 120,000 clones, over 75% of which are singletons, and 1.5% to 2% rests with the top ten. V lost 8 bases, J lost 1 base, and 4 bases stayed unmatched. The CDR3 runs 12 residues. CDR1 SQVTM and CDR2 ANQGSEA come from the germline V gene. In regard to this clone: Its antigen remains unknown.

Sequences were derived from blood, sampled from a patient whose treatment included radiotherapy and nephrectomy. This chain links TRBV29-1 with TRBJ2-7, with TRBD1 matching over 8 bases. The clonotype was recovered from a woman aged 55-69 years with renal cell carcinoma. CDR3 DNA: TGCAGCACTCGGACAGGGTCCTACGAGCAGTACTTC. Amino acid sequence: CSTRTGSYEQYF.